Listed below are T cell receptor beta chains from one sample, sequenced in a study of blood T cell repertoires in COVID-19. Produced via immunoSEQ multiplex PCR; TCRdb's table is partial and in-frame only. Of about 19,000 clones listed, 75% to 90% are singletons. The material sequenced was peripheral blood. Source of these receptors: a human donor in a cohort sampled during active COVID-19. The CDR3 runs from the conserved cysteine through the conserved F or W. Each record gives: J gene, clone size, D gene, V gene, CDR3 DNA, CDR3 protein. D genes are given only for firm matches. Some rows mark clone size as missing; the rest say once, few, many or name a class of expanded clone.

J: TRBJ2-1
size: -
D: TRBD2
V: TRBV6-4
DNA: TGTGCCAGCAGTGACGGGGGAGGGTCCTACAATGAGCAGTTCTTC
CDR3: CASSDGGGSYNEQFF

J: TRBJ2-2
size: -
D: TRBD1
V: TRBV4-2
DNA: TGTGCCAGCAGCCAAGATACAGGGGGTTCCGGGGAGCTGTTTTTT
CDR3: CASSQDTGGSGELFF

J: TRBJ1-1
size: -
D: TRBD1
V: TRBV10-2
DNA: TGCGCCATCTCGAGGGGGGGACAGGGGTGGACTGAAGCTTTCTTT
CDR3: CAISRGGQGWTEAFF

J: TRBJ2-6
size: once
D: -
V: TRBV9
DNA: TGTGCCAGCAGCCCAAGAGGCGACTCTGGGGCCAACGTCCTGACTTTC
CDR3: CASSPRGDSGANVLTF

J: TRBJ1-1
size: -
D: TRBD1
V: TRBV7-2
DNA: TGTGCCAGCAGCCCGGGACAGGGAATTGCTCGGAACACTGAAGCTTTCTTT
CDR3: CASSPGQGIARNTEAFF

J: TRBJ2-3
size: once
D: TRBD2
V: TRBV11-2
DNA: TGTGCCAGCAGCTTAGGCGCGGGAGTGACAGATACGCAGTATTTT
CDR3: CASSLGAGVTDTQYF

J: TRBJ1-2
size: -
D: -
V: TRBV7-2
DNA: TGTGCCAGCAGCTTCGGTGGTAGCTATGGCTACACCTTC
CDR3: CASSFGGSYGYTF

J: TRBJ1-2
size: -
D: TRBD1
V: TRBV7-9
DNA: TGTGCCAGCAGCCCCGGGACAGGGGTTCATGGCTACACCTTC
CDR3: CASSPGTGVHGYTF

J: TRBJ2-7
size: -
D: -
V: TRBV14
DNA: TGTGCCAGCAGCCCGACAGGAGTGACCTACGAGCAGTACTTC
CDR3: CASSPTGVTYEQYF

J: TRBJ2-2
size: once
D: -
V: TRBV29-1
DNA: TGCAGCGTTAGTAGGATAGGGGTCACCGGGGAGCTGTTTTTT
CDR3: CSVSRIGVTGELFF

J: TRBJ2-7
size: -
D: TRBD1
V: TRBV7-9
DNA: TGTGCCAGCAGCTCCGAACTCGGCAGGGGGAACTACGAGCAGTACTTC
CDR3: CASSSELGRGNYEQYF

J: TRBJ2-5
size: -
D: -
V: TRBV10-3
DNA: TGTGCCATCAGTGACCACAGGGAGACCCAGTACTTC
CDR3: CAISDHRETQYF

J: TRBJ2-1
size: -
D: TRBD2
V: TRBV9
DNA: TGTGCCAGCAGCGTAGCCGGGACTACCTACAATGAGCAGTTCTTC
CDR3: CASSVAGTTYNEQFF

J: TRBJ2-1
size: -
D: -
V: TRBV28
DNA: TGTGCCAGCAGTGGTGGGGGGACTCTTTACTACAATGAGCAGTTCTTC
CDR3: CASSGGGTLYYNEQFF

J: TRBJ2-7
size: -
D: -
V: TRBV11-1
DNA: TGTGCCAGCAGCTTAGTGGGGGCCCGGGAGCAGTACTTC
CDR3: CASSLVGAREQYF

J: TRBJ1-4
size: -
D: TRBD1
V: TRBV4-1
DNA: TGCGCCAGCAGCTACCAGGGGGCATCGGGTGAAAAACTGTTTTTT
CDR3: CASSYQGASGEKLFF

J: TRBJ2-3
size: -
D: TRBD1
V: TRBV19
DNA: TGTGCCAGTAGTGTCCGGGACAGGGGCGGGTATACGCAGTATTTT
CDR3: CASSVRDRGGYTQYF

J: TRBJ2-5
size: -
D: TRBD2
V: TRBV15
DNA: TGTGCCACCAGCAGAGATCGGCTAGCGGGAGGAGAGACCCAGTACTTC
CDR3: CATSRDRLAGGETQYF

J: TRBJ2-7
size: -
D: -
V: TRBV6-5
DNA: TGTGCCAGCAGTTACTCCGGAGGGACCTACGAGCAGTACTTC
CDR3: CASSYSGGTYEQYF

J: TRBJ1-2
size: few
D: -
V: TRBV7-9
DNA: TGTGCCAGCAGCTTATTCGTCTATGGCTACACCTTC
CDR3: CASSLFVYGYTF

J: TRBJ1-2
size: -
D: -
V: TRBV6-4
DNA: TGTGCCAGCAGTGACACCTTTCGGACAAGACCCTATGGCTACACCTTC
CDR3: CASSDTFRTRPYGYTF

J: TRBJ2-7
size: -
D: TRBD1
V: TRBV14
DNA: TGTGCCAGCAGCCGTCCCGGGACAGGGCTTTACGAGCAGTACTTC
CDR3: CASSRPGTGLYEQYF

J: TRBJ2-1
size: -
D: -
V: TRBV10-1
DNA: TGCGCCAGCAGTGAACTAGGGTCCTACAATGAGCAGTTCTTC
CDR3: CASSELGSYNEQFF

J: TRBJ2-2
size: -
D: -
V: TRBV5-1
DNA: TGCGCCAGCAGCTTGTCTGCAGGGAACACCGGGGAGCTGTTTTTT
CDR3: CASSLSAGNTGELFF

J: TRBJ2-1
size: -
D: TRBD1
V: TRBV7-6
DNA: TGTGCCAGCAGCTTTTGGCCCCACAGGGGGCGCCGGGATGAGCAGTTCTTC
CDR3: CASSFWPHRGRRDEQFF

J: TRBJ2-1
size: -
D: -
V: TRBV11-3
DNA: TGTGCCAGCAGCTGGGGGCAGGGCGGAAACAATGAGCAGTTCTTC
CDR3: CASSWGQGGNNEQFF

J: TRBJ2-7
size: few
D: -
V: TRBV6-1
DNA: TGTGCCAGCAGTGACGGGTCAGGGGACGAGCAGTACTTC
CDR3: CASSDGSGDEQYF

J: TRBJ1-4
size: -
D: -
V: TRBV6-6
DNA: TGTGCCAGCAGTTACCTTATAGGGGGAATGAGCGAAAAACTGTTTTTT
CDR3: CASSYLIGGMSEKLFF

J: TRBJ1-6
size: -
D: TRBD1
V: TRBV2
DNA: TGTGCCAGCAGACCGGGACAGGGGTATTCACCCCTCCACTTT
CDR3: CASRPGQGYSPLHF

J: TRBJ1-1
size: -
D: TRBD1
V: TRBV18
DNA: TGTGCCAGCTCACCCGGACAGGAGTATATTTTCTTT
CDR3: CASSPGQEYIFF

J: TRBJ2-1
size: -
D: TRBD2
V: TRBV6-6
DNA: TGTGCCAGCAGTTTACGATCTAGCGGGGCCAGCAATGAGCAGTTCTTC
CDR3: CASSLRSSGASNEQFF

J: TRBJ2-3
size: -
D: TRBD1
V: TRBV19
DNA: TGTGCCAGTAGTATCACCGGGACAGGGGCAACAGATACGCAGTATTTT
CDR3: CASSITGTGATDTQYF

J: TRBJ1-1
size: -
D: -
V: TRBV4-1
DNA: TGCGCCAGCAGCCAAGAACCGGGGACAGAAGCTTTCTTT
CDR3: CASSQEPGTEAFF

J: TRBJ1-1
size: -
D: -
V: TRBV29-1
DNA: TGCAGCTCCGGGGTAGACCGGAACACTGAAGCTTTCTTT
CDR3: CSSGVDRNTEAFF

J: TRBJ1-6
size: few
D: -
V: TRBV28
DNA: TGTGCCAGCAGTTTGAATGAGGGTCGGAATTCACCCCTCCACTTT
CDR3: CASSLNEGRNSPLHF

J: TRBJ2-1
size: -
D: TRBD2
V: TRBV5-1
DNA: TGCGCCAGCAGCCCCGGGACTAGCGGGGCCCTCGGCGGTGAGCAGTTCTTC
CDR3: CASSPGTSGALGGEQFF

J: TRBJ1-2
size: -
D: TRBD1
V: TRBV5-1
DNA: TGCGCCAGCAGCTTGGGGGACAGGGGCGCTAACTATGGCTACACCTTC
CDR3: CASSLGDRGANYGYTF

J: TRBJ2-3
size: once
D: TRBD2
V: TRBV28
DNA: TGTGCCAGCAGTTTACCTAGCGGGAGTCTAGATACGCAGTATTTT
CDR3: CASSLPSGSLDTQYF

J: TRBJ2-7
size: -
D: TRBD2
V: TRBV4-1
DNA: TGCGCCAGCAGCCCACTAGCGGGGATCTCCTACGAGCAGTACTTC
CDR3: CASSPLAGISYEQYF

J: TRBJ1-1
size: -
D: -
V: TRBV10-1
DNA: TGCGCCAGTACCAGGGAAGTGGGCTCTGAAGCTTTCTTT
CDR3: CASTREVGSEAFF

J: TRBJ2-2
size: -
D: TRBD2
V: TRBV24-1
DNA: TGTGCCACCAGTGATCACCCGGGACTAGCAGCCTCGAACACCGGGGAGCTGTTTTTT
CDR3: CATSDHPGLAASNTGELFF

J: TRBJ2-4
size: once
D: TRBD2
V: TRBV5-1
DNA: TGCGCCAGCAGCTTGGCCGGGGGGGCCTTCCCCCACATTCAGTACTTC
CDR3: CASSLAGGAFPHIQYF

J: TRBJ1-4
size: -
D: -
V: TRBV14
DNA: TGTGCCAGCAGCCAAGACAGGGTACCCGCAACTAATGAAAAACTGTTTTTT
CDR3: CASSQDRVPATNEKLFF

J: TRBJ2-2
size: -
D: TRBD1
V: TRBV18
DNA: TGTGCCAGCTCGCCCCGGACAGGCTCTAACACCGGGGAGCTGTTTTTT
CDR3: CASSPRTGSNTGELFF

J: TRBJ2-1
size: -
D: -
V: TRBV20-1
DNA: TGCAGTGCTAGAGCTCTTCCTGAGCAGTTCTTC
CDR3: CSARALPEQFF

J: TRBJ1-4
size: -
D: TRBD1
V: TRBV28
DNA: TGTGCCAGCAGTTTTCAGGGACAGGGATCTAATGAAAAACTGTTTTTT
CDR3: CASSFQGQGSNEKLFF

J: TRBJ1-2
size: -
D: -
V: TRBV6-5
DNA: TGTGCCAGCAGGGCAGGGCCCGTTGTATACACCTTC
CDR3: CASRAGPVVYTF

J: TRBJ1-3
size: -
D: -
V: TRBV28
DNA: TGTGCCAGCAGTCCCCCCCGCTCTGGAAACACCATATATTTT
CDR3: CASSPPRSGNTIYF

J: TRBJ2-3
size: -
D: -
V: TRBV4-2
DNA: TGTGCCAGCAGCCAAGAGTCATCGCGGACGGGGTCAGATACGCAGTATTTT
CDR3: CASSQESSRTGSDTQYF

J: TRBJ1-3
size: -
D: -
V: TRBV5-1
DNA: TGCGCCAGCAGCTTGGGCAGGGCTGGAAACACCATATATTTT
CDR3: CASSLGRAGNTIYF

J: TRBJ2-7
size: -
D: TRBD1
V: TRBV2
DNA: TGTGCCAGCAGCTGGACAGGGCTGACCGAGCAGTACTTC
CDR3: CASSWTGLTEQYF

J: TRBJ2-1
size: -
D: TRBD2
V: TRBV6-4
DNA: TGTGCCAGCAGTGACTCGGCTAGCGGGAGGGGTGAGCAGTTCTTC
CDR3: CASSDSASGRGEQFF

J: TRBJ1-1
size: once
D: -
V: TRBV28
DNA: TGTGCCAGCAGTTTATTAGTAGCACTGAACACTGAAGCTTTCTTT
CDR3: CASSLLVALNTEAFF

J: TRBJ1-4
size: -
D: -
V: TRBV3-1/TRBV3-2
DNA: TGTGCCAGCAGCACCCGGACACCCCGAGGTGAAAAACTGTTTTTT
CDR3: CASSTRTPRGEKLFF

J: TRBJ2-7
size: -
D: TRBD1
V: TRBV19
DNA: TGTGCCAGTAGTGGACAGGCTGCCGTGGGTTCTTGGCACTTC
CDR3: CASSGQAAVGSWHF

J: TRBJ2-6
size: -
D: TRBD2
V: TRBV18
DNA: TGTGCCAGCTCATCCGGACTAGCGGGGGATGGGGCCAACGTCCTGACTTTC
CDR3: CASSSGLAGDGANVLTF

J: TRBJ2-7
size: -
D: -
V: TRBV5-4
DNA: TGTGCCAGCAGCACCGCCTTTTTGGGGGCCGAGCAGTACTTC
CDR3: CASSTAFLGAEQYF

J: TRBJ1-5
size: -
D: TRBD1
V: TRBV23-1
DNA: TGCGCCAGCAGTCAAAGAGGGGGCGCAAATCAGCCCCAGCATTTT
CDR3: CASSQRGGANQPQHF

J: TRBJ2-6
size: -
D: -
V: TRBV4-2
DNA: TGTGCCAGCAGCCAACATAGCTCTGGGGCCAACGTCCTGACTTTC
CDR3: CASSQHSSGANVLTF

J: TRBJ2-5
size: -
D: TRBD2
V: TRBV28
DNA: TGTGCCAGCAGTTACGGTCATCTCAGCGGGAGAGGGGGGACCCAGTACTTC
CDR3: CASSYGHLSGRGGTQYF